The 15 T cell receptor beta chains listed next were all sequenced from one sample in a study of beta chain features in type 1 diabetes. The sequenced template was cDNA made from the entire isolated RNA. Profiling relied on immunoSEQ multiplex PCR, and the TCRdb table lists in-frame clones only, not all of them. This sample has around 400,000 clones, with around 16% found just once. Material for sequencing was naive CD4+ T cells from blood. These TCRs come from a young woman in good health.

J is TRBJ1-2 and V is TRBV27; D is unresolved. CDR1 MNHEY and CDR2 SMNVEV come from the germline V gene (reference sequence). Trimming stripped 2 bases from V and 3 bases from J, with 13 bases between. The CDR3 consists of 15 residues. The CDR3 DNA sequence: TGTGCCAGCAGTTTACGGTCCGAACCGCACTATGGCTACACCTTC. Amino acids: CASSLRSEPHYGYTF.

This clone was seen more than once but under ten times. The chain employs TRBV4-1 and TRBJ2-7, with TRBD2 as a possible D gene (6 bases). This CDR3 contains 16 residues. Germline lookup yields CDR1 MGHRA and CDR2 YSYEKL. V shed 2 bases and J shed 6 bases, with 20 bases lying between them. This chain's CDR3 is CASSQSPTGLGGEQYF. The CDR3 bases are TGCGCCAGCAGCCAAAGCCCGACGGGACTTGGGGGCGAGCAGTACTTC.

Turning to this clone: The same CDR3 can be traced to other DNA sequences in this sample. CDR3 loop: CSVGGRARNEQFF. The CDR3 DNA is TGCAGCGTTGGCGGGAGGGCCCGAAATGAGCAGTTCTTC. The chain combines TRBV29-1 with TRBJ2-1, with 9 bases fitting TRBD2. Germline trimming cut 4 bases from V and 7 bases from J; bases unmatched to any gene: 5. Germline values: CDR1 SQVTM, CDR2 ANQGSEA. This CDR3 region has 13 residues.

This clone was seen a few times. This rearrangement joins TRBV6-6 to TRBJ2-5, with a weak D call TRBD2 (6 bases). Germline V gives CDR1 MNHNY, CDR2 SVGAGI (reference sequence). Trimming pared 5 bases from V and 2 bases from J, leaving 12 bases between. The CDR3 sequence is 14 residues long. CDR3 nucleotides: TGTGCCAGCAGTAACGCGGCGGGACAAGAGACCCAGTACTTC. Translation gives CASSNAAGQETQYF.

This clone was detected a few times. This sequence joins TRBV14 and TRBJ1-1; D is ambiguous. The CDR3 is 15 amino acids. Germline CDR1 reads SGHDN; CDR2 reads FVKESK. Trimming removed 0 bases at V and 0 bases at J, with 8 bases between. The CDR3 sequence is CASSQDGGLNTEAFF. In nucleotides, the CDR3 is TGTGCCAGCAGCCAAGATGGAGGACTGAACACTGAAGCTTTCTTT.

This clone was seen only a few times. The CDR3 DNA reads TGCAGCATCAGAGGACAGGGGGCTACATACGAGCAGTACTTC. This gives the protein CSIRGQGATYEQYF. This chain links TRBV29-1 with TRBJ2-7; 11 nucleotides match TRBD1. Germline V lookup: CDR1 SQVTM, CDR2 ANQGSEA. This CDR3 contains 14 residues. V lost 8 bases, J lost 4 bases, and 10 bases stayed unmatched.

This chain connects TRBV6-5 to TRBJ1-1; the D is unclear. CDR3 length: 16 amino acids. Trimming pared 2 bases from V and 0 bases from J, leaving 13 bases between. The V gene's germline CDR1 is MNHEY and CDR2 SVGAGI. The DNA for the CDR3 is TGTGCCAGCAGTTACGGTTTACCGACACTGAACACTGAAGCTTTCTTT. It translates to CASSYGLPTLNTEAFF.

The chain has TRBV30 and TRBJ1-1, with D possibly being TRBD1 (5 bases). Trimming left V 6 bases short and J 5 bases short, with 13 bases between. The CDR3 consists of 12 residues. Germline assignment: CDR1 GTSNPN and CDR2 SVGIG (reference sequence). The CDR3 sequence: CACQGRGTEAFF. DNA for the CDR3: TGTGCCTGTCAGGGCAGAGGAACTGAAGCTTTCTTT.

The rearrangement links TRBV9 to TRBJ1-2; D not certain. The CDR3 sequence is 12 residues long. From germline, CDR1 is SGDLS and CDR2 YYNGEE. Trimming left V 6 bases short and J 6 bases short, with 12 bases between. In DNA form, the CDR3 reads TGTGCCAGCATGAGGGAGGGCCATGGCTACACCTTC. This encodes CASMREGHGYTF.

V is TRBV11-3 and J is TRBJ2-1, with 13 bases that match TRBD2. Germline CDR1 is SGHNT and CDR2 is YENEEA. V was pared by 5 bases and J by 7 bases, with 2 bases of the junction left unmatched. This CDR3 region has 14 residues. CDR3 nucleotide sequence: TGTGCCAGCAGCGGACTAGCGGGAGAGAATGAGCAGTTCTTC. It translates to CASSGLAGENEQFF.

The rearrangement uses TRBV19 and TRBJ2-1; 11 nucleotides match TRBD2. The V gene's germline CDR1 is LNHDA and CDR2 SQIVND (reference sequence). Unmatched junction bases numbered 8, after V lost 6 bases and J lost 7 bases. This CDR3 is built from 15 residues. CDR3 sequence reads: CASRVLAGEVNEQFF. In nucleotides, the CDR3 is TGTGCCAGTAGAGTACTAGCGGGAGAGGTTAATGAGCAGTTCTTC.

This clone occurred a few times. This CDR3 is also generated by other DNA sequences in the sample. CDR3 residues: CASSSWTGTNYGYTF. CDR3 sequence (DNA): TGTGCCAGCAGCTCTTGGACAGGTACCAACTATGGCTACACCTTC. The chain carries TRBV7-9 and TRBJ1-2, with TRBD1 matching over 7 bases. Germline values: CDR1 SEHNR, CDR2 FQNEAQ (reference sequence). V dropped 4 bases and J dropped 2; count of bases not matched to a gene: 7. The CDR3 length is 15 residues.

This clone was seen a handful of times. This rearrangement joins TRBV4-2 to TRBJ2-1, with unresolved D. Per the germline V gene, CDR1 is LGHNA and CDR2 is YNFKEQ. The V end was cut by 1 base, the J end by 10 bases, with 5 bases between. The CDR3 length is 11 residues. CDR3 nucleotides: TGTGCCAGCAGCCAAGGGCCCGAGCAGTTCTTC. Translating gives CASSQGPEQFF.

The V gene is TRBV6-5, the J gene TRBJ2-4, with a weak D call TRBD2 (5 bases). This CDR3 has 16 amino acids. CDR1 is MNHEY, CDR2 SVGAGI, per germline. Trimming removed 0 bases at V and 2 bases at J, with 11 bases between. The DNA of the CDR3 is TGTGCCAGCAGTTACTCCACGGGGATGACCAAAAACATTCAGTACTTC. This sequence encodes CASSYSTGMTKNIQYF.

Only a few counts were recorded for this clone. In nucleotides, the CDR3 is TGCGCCAGCAGCTTGACAGGGGGACGTAATCAGCCCCAGCATTTT. Protein product: CASSLTGGRNQPQHF. This rearrangement joins TRBV5-1 to TRBJ1-5, with TRBD1 matching over 8 bases. The CDR3 sequence is 15 residues long. Unmatched junction bases numbered 4, after V lost 1 base and J lost 4 bases. Germline CDR1 reads SGHRS; CDR2 reads YFSETQ.